This T cell receptor beta chain derives from a study of siplizumab effects on memory and regulatory T cells. Study-level results: Many proliferating CD4+ or CD8+ clones remained unclassified. Roughly 75-97% of them could not be assigned either a naive or a memory phenotype. Suppressive activity of Tregs proliferating in siplizumab cultures remained unconfirmed. The naive T cell population seemed more diverse than memory cells and seemed a major contributor to the alloresponse.

CDR1 and CDR2 (germline): MRHNA, SNTAGT. This CDR3 is built from 17 residues. The ends lost 0 bases at V and 5 bases at J; junction bases unmatched: 7. Where a few donor pairs were concerned, the unstimulated naive, memory, effector memory and TEMRA subsets underwent sequencing. Concerning this clone itself: Its cognate antigen is unknown.

Method: immunoSEQ multiplex PCR; TCRdb's copy keeps in-frame clones and lacks some. Among 50,000 to 60,000 clones listed, 87% were seen once. Sequencing used naive CD8+ T cells sorted from blood. The rearrangement uses TRBV6-4 and TRBJ2-3; 11 nucleotides match TRBD2. The clonotype was recovered from a human donor in good health. The DNA for the CDR3 is TGTGCCAGCAGTGACTCGAAGACTAGCGGGATGGGAGATACGCAGTATTTT. As protein: CASSDSKTSGMGDTQYF.